This T cell receptor beta chain stems from a study of neurological immune-mediated disorders. This clonotype has at least ten counts. The antigen remains unidentified. Template-switch 5'RACE cDNA synthesis added a 10-nucleotide unique molecular identifier. TCRdb re-called the 5' RACE reads with MiXCR, one entry per CDR3 protein. The table has roughly 100,000 distinct CDR3 sequences, less than 14% seen once; the top ten hold approximately 3.4%. Findings and limits, study-wide: The level of TCR clonal expansion was highest in patients with HTLV-1-associated myelopathy and lowest in multiple sclerosis, where it fell below the level seen in healthy controls.

The germline V gene encodes CDR1 SGHRS and CDR2 YFSETQ. This CDR3 has 14 amino acids. Trimming removed 6 bases at V and 3 bases at J, with 12 bases between. Time point defined: longitudinal time-point 3. This TCR came from a female donor with HTLV-1-associated myelopathy (HAM/TSP). This chain links TRBV5-1 with TRBJ2-2, with a tentative D call TRBD1 (6 bases). The sample comprised PBMCs. For the CDR3, the DNA is TGCGCCAGCACCCACAGGGATCACACCGGGGAGCTGTTTTTT. Protein product: CASTHRDHTGELFF.